Listed below are T cell receptor beta chains from one sample, sequenced in a study of Ad26.COV2.S vaccination and SARS-CoV-2 variants. TCRdb's copy holds only in-frame clones and misses some; the assay was immunoSEQ multiplex PCR. The sample includes about 400,000 clones, about 85% seen only once; the top ten take approximately 3.7%. The source was peripheral blood, collected in a trial of Ad26.COV2.S vaccine versus placebo. The receptors stem from a person between 18 and 65 years old who received the Ad26.COV2.S COVID-19 vaccine or a placebo. The CDR3 runs from the conserved cysteine through the conserved F or W. The order of the fields is J gene, D gene, V gene, clone size, CDR3 DNA, CDR3 protein. D genes are given only for firm matches. Part of the rows lack a size; the others show once, few, many or a class for expanded clones.

>TRBJ2-2|NA|TRBV5-4|NA
TGTGCCAGCAGCTTCGGAACCGGGGAGCTGTTTTTT
CASSFGTGELFF
>TRBJ1-2|TRBD1|TRBV6-1|once
TGTGCCAGCAGTGAAGTCCCGACAGGGACCTATGGCTACACCTTC
CASSEVPTGTYGYTF
>TRBJ2-2|NA|TRBV25-1|NA
TGTGCCAGCGCCCGTGGGACCGGGGAGCTGTTTTTT
CASARGTGELFF
>TRBJ2-7|NA|TRBV6-2/TRBV6-3|NA
TGTGCCAGCAGTACTCCCATGGACAGCTCCTACGAGCAGTACTTC
CASSTPMDSSYEQYF
>TRBJ2-5|NA|TRBV7-2|few
TGTGCCAGCAGCTTAGAGTTCGACAATACAGACCAGTACTTC
CASSLEFDNTDQYF
>TRBJ2-2|NA|TRBV10-3|once
TGTGCCATCAGTGCCCGGGAGCGAAACACCGGGGAGCTGTTTTTT
CAISARERNTGELFF
>TRBJ2-3|TRBD2|TRBV5-4|few
TGTGCCAGCAGTCCGACTAGCGGGGGCCGTAGCACAGATACGCAGTATTTT
CASSPTSGGRSTDTQYF
>TRBJ1-6|NA|TRBV5-1|NA
TGCGCCAGCAGCCAGGGACCTGGTTCACCCCTCCACTTT
CASSQGPGSPLHF
>TRBJ1-2|TRBD1|TRBV6-2/TRBV6-3|NA
TGTGCCAGCAGTTACTCTGAGACAGGGACTAATGGCTACACCTTC
CASSYSETGTNGYTF
>TRBJ1-1|NA|TRBV5-1|NA
TGCGCCAGCAGCTTGGAGGGGGGCGAGGTAACTTTCTTT
CASSLEGGEVTFF
>TRBJ2-3|NA|TRBV19|NA
TGTGCCAGTAGCCGTACCCGGGGCTACGATAGCACAGATACGCAGTATTTT
CASSRTRGYDSTDTQYF
>TRBJ1-2|NA|TRBV12-5|NA
TGTGCTAGTGGTTTGGTAATCACGGACAGCTATGGCTACACCTTC
CASGLVITDSYGYTF
>TRBJ1-1|TRBD1|TRBV6-5|once
TGTGCCGGACAGGGAGGAACTGAAGCTTTCTTT
CAGQGGTEAFF
>TRBJ2-3|NA|TRBV12-3/TRBV12-4|once
TGTGCCAGTACCCAGACTAGCACAGATACGCAGTATTTT
CASTQTSTDTQYF
>TRBJ2-5|NA|TRBV11-2|once
TGTGCCAGCAGAAAGCCGGGACGGATCCAAGAGACCCAGTACTTC
CASRKPGRIQETQYF
>TRBJ1-2|NA|TRBV7-9|NA
TGTGCCAGCAGCTTAGGGTCGACAGGTCCGGAGGGCTACACCTTC
CASSLGSTGPEGYTF
>TRBJ1-2|NA|TRBV4-1|NA
TGCGCCAGCAGCCAAGATGAACGAAACTATGGCTACACCTTC
CASSQDERNYGYTF
>TRBJ1-2|NA|TRBV6-7|NA
TGTGCCAGCAGTTACTATGGCTCCGGGTACTATGGCTACACCTTC
CASSYYGSGYYGYTF
>TRBJ1-2|NA|TRBV5-4|NA
TGTGCCAGCAGCTTACAGGGTGTTAACTATGGCTACACCTTC
CASSLQGVNYGYTF
>TRBJ1-6|NA|TRBV5-4|few
TGTGCCAGCAGCACCCTTTTCTCACCCCTCCACTTT
CASSTLFSPLHF
>TRBJ1-5|NA|TRBV6-6|NA
TGTGCCAGCAGTTCGGCGACACTGATTAGCAATCAGCCCCAGCATTTT
CASSSATLISNQPQHF
>TRBJ2-3|TRBD2|TRBV5-1|once
TGCGCCAGCAGCTCCTCTCTGCGGGGGGGCACAGATACGCAGTATTTT
CASSSSLRGGTDTQYF
>TRBJ2-3|TRBD2|TRBV5-5|NA
TGTGCCAGCAGCTTGCCCAGCGGGGGCCTCACAGATACGCAGTATTTT
CASSLPSGGLTDTQYF
>TRBJ1-5|NA|TRBV2|NA
TGTGCCAGCAGCCTGCCCGAGGGAGATCGCCCCCAGCATTTT
CASSLPEGDRPQHF
>TRBJ2-1|NA|TRBV14|NA
TGTGCCAGCAGCCAGGCGAATGAGCAGTTCTTC
CASSQANEQFF
>TRBJ2-5|NA|TRBV2|NA
TGTGCCAGCAGTGTATACAACCAAGAGACCCAGTACTTC
CASSVYNQETQYF
>TRBJ2-5|NA|TRBV3-1/TRBV3-2|NA
TGTGCCAGCAGCATACCATACGGGGCGGCAGAGACCCAGTACTTC
CASSIPYGAAETQYF
>TRBJ2-6|TRBD1|TRBV6-5|NA
TGTGCCAGCCAGGGGGTGAGGGGGGCCAACGTCCTGACTTTC
CASQGVRGANVLTF
>TRBJ1-1|TRBD1|TRBV10-3|NA
TGTGCCATCAGTGAGATGACAGGGAGGACTGAAGCTTTCTTT
CAISEMTGRTEAFF
>TRBJ2-5|NA|TRBV18|NA
TGTGCCAGCTCACCCGGGGAGACCCAGTACTTC
CASSPGETQYF
>TRBJ1-3|NA|TRBV4-3|few
TGCGCCAGCAGCCAGGACCCGAGCTCTGGAAACACCATATATTTT
CASSQDPSSGNTIYF
>TRBJ1-1|NA|TRBV28|NA
TGTGCCAGCAGTTCGAACACTGAAGCTTTCTTT
CASSSNTEAFF
>TRBJ2-7|NA|TRBV6-4|NA
TGTGCCAGTAGGGGCTTTTGGGAGCAGTACTTC
CASRGFWEQYF
>TRBJ2-2|TRBD2|TRBV6-2/TRBV6-3|NA
TGTGCCAGCAGTTACTCGAGTAGCGGGGGGTACACCGGGGAGCTGTTTTTT
CASSYSSSGGYTGELFF
>TRBJ1-6|NA|TRBV6-4|few
TGTGCCAGCAGTGACACCCCCGACAGGCCCCATAATTCACCCCTCCACTTT
CASSDTPDRPHNSPLHF
>TRBJ2-7|NA|TRBV4-1|once
TGCGCCAGCAGCCAGGACCCAGGGAGCTACGAGCAGTACTTC
CASSQDPGSYEQYF
>TRBJ2-1|NA|TRBV3-1/TRBV3-2|NA
TGTGCCAGCAGCCAATCTCGACTTGTACACAATGAGCAGTTCTTC
CASSQSRLVHNEQFF
>TRBJ1-1|NA|TRBV5-8|NA
TGTCCAAGTTATGGTGGAAACACTGAAGCTTTCTTT
CPSYGGNTEAFF
>TRBJ1-5|NA|TRBV7-2|NA
TGTGCCAGCAGCCCTGGGTGGAATCAGCCCCAGCATTTT
CASSPGWNQPQHF
>TRBJ2-2|NA|TRBV24-1|NA
TGTGCCACCAGTGCACGGACTAACACCGGGGAGCTGTTTTTT
CATSARTNTGELFF
>TRBJ2-2|NA|TRBV19|NA
TGTGCCAGTATACGGGACATCGCGAACACCGGGGAGCTGTTTTTT
CASIRDIANTGELFF
>TRBJ2-3|NA|TRBV3-1/TRBV3-2|NA
TGTGCCAGCAGCCAAGATCAGTGGACGCAGTATTTT
CASSQDQWTQYF
>TRBJ1-2|TRBD1|TRBV10-3|NA
TGTGCCATCGCCGGGACAGGGGCGGACTATGGCTACACCTTC
CAIAGTGADYGYTF
>TRBJ1-5|NA|TRBV27|NA
TGTGCCAGCAGTTTAGGGCGGGGGAGCAATCAGCCCCAGCATTTT
CASSLGRGSNQPQHF
>TRBJ1-3|NA|TRBV4-1|NA
TGCGCCAGCAGCCGCGGACTGTACTCTGGAAACACCATATATTTT
CASSRGLYSGNTIYF
>TRBJ2-2|NA|TRBV27|NA
TGTGCCAGCAGTTTGGTTACCGGGGAGCTGTTTTTT
CASSLVTGELFF
>TRBJ2-3|NA|TRBV3-1/TRBV3-2|NA
TGTGCCAGCAGCCAAGTAGGCCTATCAGATACGCAGTATTTT
CASSQVGLSDTQYF
>TRBJ2-5|NA|TRBV3-1/TRBV3-2|NA
TGTGCCAGCAGCCTCCCACTAGATCTCGCTGATGGGACCCAGTACTTC
CASSLPLDLADGTQYF
>TRBJ1-1|TRBD1|TRBV3-1/TRBV3-2|NA
TGTGCCAGCAGCCAAGATGTTTCAGGGGGAGAAGCTTTCTTT
CASSQDVSGGEAFF
>TRBJ2-1|TRBD2|TRBV19|NA
TGTGCCAGTAGTATAGCGGGGGGGCTGGTGCGGGATGAGCAGTTCTTC
CASSIAGGLVRDEQFF
>TRBJ1-2|TRBD1|TRBV5-4|NA
TGTGCCAGCAGCCACGTTGACAGGGTGGATGGCTACACCTTC
CASSHVDRVDGYTF
>TRBJ1-1|TRBD1|TRBV7-9|NA
TGTGCCAGCAGCAAAGGACAGGGAAGCACTGAAGCTTTCTTT
CASSKGQGSTEAFF
>TRBJ1-5|NA|TRBV2|NA
TGTGCCAGCAGCGACTCCGGGACAAGCCTTAATCAGCCCCAGCATTTT
CASSDSGTSLNQPQHF